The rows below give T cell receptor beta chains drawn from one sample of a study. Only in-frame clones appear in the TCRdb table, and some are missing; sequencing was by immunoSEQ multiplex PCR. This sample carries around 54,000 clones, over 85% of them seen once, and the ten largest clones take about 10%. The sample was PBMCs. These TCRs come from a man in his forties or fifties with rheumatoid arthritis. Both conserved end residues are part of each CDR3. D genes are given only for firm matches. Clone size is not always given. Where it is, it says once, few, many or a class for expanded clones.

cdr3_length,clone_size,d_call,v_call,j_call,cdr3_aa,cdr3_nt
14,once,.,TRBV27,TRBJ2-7,CASSPLTGSYEQYF,TGTGCCAGCAGTCCCCTGACGGGGTCCTACGAGCAGTACTTC
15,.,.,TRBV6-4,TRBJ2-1,CASSRGSSFPGEQFF,TGTGCCAGCAGCCGTGGTTCTAGCTTTCCCGGTGAGCAGTTCTTC
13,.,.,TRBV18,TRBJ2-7,CASSPLAAYEQYF,TGTGCCAGCTCACCCTTGGCTGCCTACGAGCAGTACTTC
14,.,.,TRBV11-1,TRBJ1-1,CASSSRDRFTEAFF,TGTGCCAGCAGCTCGAGGGACCGCTTCACTGAAGCTTTCTTT
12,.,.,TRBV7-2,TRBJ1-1,CASSRAGNQAFF,TGTGCCAGCAGCCGGGCGGGCAACCAAGCTTTCTTT
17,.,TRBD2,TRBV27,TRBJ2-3,CASSFRPLAGVPDTQYF,TGTGCCAGCAGTTTTCGTCCCCTAGCGGGAGTCCCAGATACGCAGTATTTT
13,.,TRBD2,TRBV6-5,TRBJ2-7,CASRSSGSYEQYF,TGTGCCAGCAGATCTAGCGGGAGTTACGAGCAGTACTTC
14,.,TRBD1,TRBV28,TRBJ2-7,CASSPGQGFYEQYF,TGTGCCAGCAGCCCGGGACAGGGGTTCTACGAGCAGTACTTC
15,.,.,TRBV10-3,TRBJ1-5,CAISFRPPGDQPQHF,TGTGCCATCAGCTTCAGACCACCCGGGGACCAGCCCCAGCATTTT
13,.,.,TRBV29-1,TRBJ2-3,CSVPGGFTDTQYF,TGCAGCGTCCCGGGCGGTTTCACAGATACGCAGTATTTT
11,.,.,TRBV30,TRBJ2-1,CAWSVGGEWFF,TGTGCCTGGAGTGTCGGAGGGGAGTGGTTCTTC
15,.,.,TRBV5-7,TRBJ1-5,CASSLDRMAHQPQHF,TGTGCCAGCAGCTTGGACCGGATGGCCCATCAGCCCCAGCATTTT
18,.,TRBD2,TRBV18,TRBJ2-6,CASSGEGEANSGANVLTF,TGTGCCAGCTCAGGGGAGGGCGAAGCTAACTCTGGGGCCAACGTCCTGACTTTC
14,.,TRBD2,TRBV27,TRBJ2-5,CASSWRGDQETQYF,TGTGCCAGCAGTTGGCGGGGGGACCAAGAGACCCAGTACTTC
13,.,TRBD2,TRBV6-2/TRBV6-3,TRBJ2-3,CASSSGAGGTQYF,TGTGCCAGCAGTTCTGGAGCGGGAGGTACGCAGTATTTT
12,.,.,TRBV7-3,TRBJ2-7,CASSLTGAEQYF,TGTGCCAGCAGTCTAACAGGTGCCGAGCAGTACTTC
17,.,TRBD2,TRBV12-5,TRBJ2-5,CASGATSGIVAQETQYF,TGTGCTAGTGGCGCGACTAGCGGGATCGTAGCCCAAGAGACCCAGTACTTC
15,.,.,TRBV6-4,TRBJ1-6,CASRKDRSENSPLHF,TGTGCCAGCAGGAAAGACAGGTCAGAGAATTCACCCCTCCACTTT
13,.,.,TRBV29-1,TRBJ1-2,CSVEGHRNYGYTF,TGCAGCGTTGAGGGGCACCGAAACTATGGCTACACCTTC
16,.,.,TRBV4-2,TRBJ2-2,CASSQDEGLNTGELFF,TGTGCCAGCAGCCAAGATGAAGGCCTGAACACCGGGGAGCTGTTTTTT
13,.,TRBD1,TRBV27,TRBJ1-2,CASRTQGGYGYTF,TGTGCCAGCAGGACGCAGGGGGGCTATGGCTACACCTTC
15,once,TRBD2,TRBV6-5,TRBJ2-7,CASSSWGSGRDEQYF,TGTGCCAGCAGTTCCTGGGGTAGCGGGAGGGACGAGCAGTACTTC
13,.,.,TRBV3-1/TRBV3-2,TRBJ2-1,CASSRGRSNEQFF,TGTGCCAGCAGCCGAGGACGGTCCAATGAGCAGTTCTTC
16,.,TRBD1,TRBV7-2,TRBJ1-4,CASTRLGGTGNEKLFF,TGTGCCAGCACGCGATTGGGGGGGACAGGGAATGAAAAACTGTTTTTT
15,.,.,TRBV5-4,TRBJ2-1,CASSPPGGGSNEQFF,TGTGCCAGCAGCCCCCCGGGTGGGGGATCCAATGAGCAGTTCTTC
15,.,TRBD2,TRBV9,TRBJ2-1,CASSRWGEGYNEQFF,TGTGCCAGCAGCCGGTGGGGGGAGGGTTACAATGAGCAGTTCTTC
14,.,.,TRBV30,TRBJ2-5,CAWSLGVFQETQYF,TGTGCCTGGAGTTTAGGGGTTTTCCAAGAGACCCAGTACTTC
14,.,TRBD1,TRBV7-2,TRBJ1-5,CASSLDRGNQPQHF,TGTGCCAGCAGCTTAGACAGGGGTAATCAGCCCCAGCATTTT
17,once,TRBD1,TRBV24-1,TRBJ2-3,CATSDATRDRSTDTQYF,TGTGCCACCAGTGATGCAACCCGGGACAGAAGCACAGATACGCAGTATTTT
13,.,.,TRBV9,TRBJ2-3,CASSVAGLDTQYF,TGTGCCAGCAGCGTAGCGGGCCTAGATACGCAGTATTTT
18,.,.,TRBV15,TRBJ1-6,CATSRRHLRSSYNSPLHF,TGTGCCACCAGCCGCCGTCACCTCCGGAGCTCCTATAATTCACCCCTCCACTTT
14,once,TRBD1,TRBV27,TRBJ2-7,CASSGDRDTYEQYF,TGTGCCAGCAGTGGGGACAGGGACACCTACGAGCAGTACTTC
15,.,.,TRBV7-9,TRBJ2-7,CASSLVGGQSYEQYF,TGTGCCAGCAGCTTAGTGGGGGGACAGTCCTACGAGCAGTACTTC
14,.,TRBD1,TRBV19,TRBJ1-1,CASTLGQGRTEAFF,TGTGCCAGTACCTTGGGACAGGGGCGGACTGAAGCTTTCTTT
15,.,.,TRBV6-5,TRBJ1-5,CASKRKGNTGQPQHF,TGTGCCAGCAAGCGAAAGGGTAATACGGGACAGCCCCAGCATTTT
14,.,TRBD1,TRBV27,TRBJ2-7,CASSATNRGYEQYF,TGTGCCAGCAGCGCAACGAACAGGGGCTACGAGCAGTACTTC
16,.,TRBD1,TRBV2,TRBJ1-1,CATKPTGRVANTEAFF,TGTGCCACCAAACCGACAGGGAGGGTAGCGAACACTGAAGCTTTCTTT
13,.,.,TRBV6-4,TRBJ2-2,CASRRANTGELFF,TGTGCCAGCAGACGGGCGAACACCGGGGAGCTGTTTTTT
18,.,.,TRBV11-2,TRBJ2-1,CASSLVDQGFGSYNEQFF,TGTGCCAGCAGCTTAGTAGATCAGGGATTCGGCTCCTACAATGAGCAGTTCTTC
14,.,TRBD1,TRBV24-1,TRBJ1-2,CATSEQGYLYGYTF,TGTGCCACCAGTGAACAGGGGTACCTCTATGGCTACACCTTC
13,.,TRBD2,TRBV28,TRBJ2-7,CASNIAGVEEQYF,TGTGCCAGCAATATAGCGGGAGTTGAAGAGCAGTACTTC
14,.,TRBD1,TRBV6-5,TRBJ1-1,CASRRQGRNTEAFF,TGTGCCAGCAGGCGACAGGGGCGGAACACTGAAGCTTTCTTT